Shown below are 21 T cell receptor beta chains from a single sample sequenced in a study of cytomegalovirus exposure and HLA in healthy donors. Researchers ran the PCR with 60 Vbeta and 13 Jbeta primers. Data came from immunoSEQ multiplex PCR; TCRdb stores just in-frame clones and leaves some out. The repertoire includes roughly 98,000 clones, roughly three quarters of them detected once, and roughly 2% sits in the top ten. Sequencing was done on a sample of PBMCs. The origin of the receptors is a man in his forties or fifties in good health and CMV-seronegative.

The chain employs TRBV19 and TRBJ2-4, with TRBD2 identical over 12 bases. Looked up from germline, CDR1 is LNHDA and CDR2 is SQIVND (reference sequence). The CDR3 is 20 residues long. V lost 6 bases and J lost 2; bases outside the gene matches: 17. CDR3 loop: CASSLTPGLAGLLTKNIQYF. Here the CDR3 DNA reads TGTGCCAGTAGCCTAACGCCGGGACTAGCGGGCCTCCTAACCAAAAACATTCAGTACTTC.

J is TRBJ2-1 and V is TRBV5-1; 8 positions agree with TRBD1. The CDR3 covers 18 residues. After removal of 4 bases from V and 1 base from J, the junction contained 13 bases not matched to a gene. The germline gives CDR1 SGHRS, CDR2 YFSETQ. CDR3 coding DNA: TGCGCCAGCAGCACAATTTACCGGACAGGGCCTTCCTACAATGAGCAGTTCTTC. The encoded protein is CASSTIYRTGPSYNEQFF.

The chain links TRBV19 to TRBJ1-5; possible D gene TRBD1, 6 bases. The CDR3 runs to 14 residues. Per the germline V gene, CDR1 is LNHDA and CDR2 is SQIVND (reference sequence). Trimming stripped 7 bases from V and 5 bases from J, with 15 bases between. Here the CDR3 reads CASNTGTSYQPQHF. In DNA, the CDR3 is TGTGCCAGTAACACCGGGACATCCTATCAGCCCCAGCATTTT.

The rearrangement uses TRBV18 and TRBJ2-7; 10 bases agree with TRBD1. Germline loops: CDR1 KGHSH, CDR2 LQKENI. V gave up 3 bases and J gave up 3 bases; unmatched junction bases: 2. This CDR3 contains 14 residues. The DNA for the CDR3 is TGTGCCAGCTCACCGGGACAGGGGTTCTACGAGCAGTACTTC. This gives the protein CASSPGQGFYEQYF.

There are a few counts of this clone. The chain is built from TRBV5-6 and TRBJ2-7; 10 bases line up with TRBD1. Germline lookup yields CDR1 SGHDT and CDR2 YYEEEE. The CDR3 has 15 amino acids. With V trimmed by 2 bases and J by 1 base, 3 bases remained unmatched. CDR3 loop: CASSFPGQGSYEQYF. CDR3 coding DNA: TGTGCCAGCAGCTTTCCGGGACAGGGGTCCTACGAGCAGTACTTC. Filled out from reference TRBV5-6 and TRBJ2-7, the complete variable domain reads DAGVTQSPTHLIKTRGQQVTLRCSPKSGHDTVSWYQQALGQGPQFIFQYYEEEERQRGNFPDRFSGHQFPNYSSELNVNALLLGDSALYLCASSFPGQGSYEQYFGPGTRLTVT.

In this sample, this clone turned up a few times. This chain connects TRBV4-1 to TRBJ2-1; 7 nucleotides align to TRBD2. Per the germline V gene, CDR1 is MGHRA and CDR2 is YSYEKL. The V gene end was trimmed by 3 bases and the J gene end by 2 bases; junction bases not matched to a gene: 13. The length of the CDR3 is 18 residues. CDR3 loop: CASSHQVALAGAYNEQFF. The CDR3 nucleotides read TGCGCCAGCAGCCATCAAGTCGCTCTGGCGGGAGCCTACAATGAGCAGTTCTTC.

The V gene is TRBV14, the J gene TRBJ1-2; D is ambiguous. The CDR3 consists of 13 residues. Germline CDR1 SGHDN, CDR2 FVKESK. Trimming left V 0 bases short and J 8 bases short, with 10 bases between. Here the CDR3 DNA reads TGTGCCAGCAGCCAAGACAGACTCTTAGGCTACACCTTC. It translates to CASSQDRLLGYTF.

The J gene is TRBJ1-3, the V gene TRBV6-1; TRBD1 matches 7 bases. CDR3 length: 13 residues. CDR1 is MNHNS and CDR2 is SASEGT in the germline V gene. V lost 7 bases to trimming and J lost 3 bases; unmatched junction nucleotides: 3. The CDR3 DNA reads as TGTGCCAGCACCCGGGACAGTGGAAACACCATATATTTT. It is translated as CASTRDSGNTIYF.

The chain is built from TRBV5-1 and TRBJ1-5; tentatively, D is TRBD1 (6 bases). Trimming shortened V by 5 bases and J by 0 bases, and 18 bases separated the two germline ends. Germline CDR1 reads SGHRS; CDR2 reads YFSETQ. The CDR3 sequence is 17 residues long. In nucleotides, the CDR3 is TGCGCCAGCAGAGGAGGTCACAGGGCTTATAGCAATCAGCCCCAGCATTTT. Translating gives CASRGGHRAYSNQPQHF. Drawing the rest from reference TRBV5-1 and TRBJ1-5, the complete variable domain is KAGVTQTPRYLIKTRGQQVTLSCSPISGHRSVSWYQQTPGQGLQFLFEYFSETQRNKGNFPGRFSGRQFSNSRSEMNVSTLELGDSALYLCASRGGHRAYSNQPQHFGDGTRLSIL.

Here the CDR3 reads CASSTRDREGSYSNQPQHF. CDR3 in DNA: TGTGCCAGTAGTACCCGGGACAGGGAAGGAAGTTATAGCAATCAGCCCCAGCATTTT. The V call is TRBV19, the J call TRBJ1-5, with TRBD1 matching over 9 bases. Per the germline V gene, CDR1 is LNHDA and CDR2 is SQIVND (reference sequence). Trimming at V came to 4 bases and at J to 0 bases, leaving 13 bases not matched to a gene. The CDR3 has 19 residues.

This clone has more than one count but fewer than ten. The gene calls are TRBV19 and TRBJ1-5; 7 bases match TRBD1. The ends lost 3 bases at V and 4 bases at J; junction bases unmatched: 6. The CDR3 has 15 residues. CDR1 and CDR2 (germline): LNHDA, SQIVND (reference sequence). The CDR3 protein is CASSIGPGGNQPQHF. The CDR3 DNA follows: TGTGCCAGTAGTATTGGCCCAGGGGGGAATCAGCCCCAGCATTTT.

This chain links TRBV18 with TRBJ1-6; D is unresolved. Trimming stripped 4 bases from V and 3 bases from J, with 16 bases between. Germline CDR1 reads KGHSH; CDR2 reads LQKENI. This CDR3 has 17 residues. CDR3 in amino acids: CASSHVGRPDYNSPLHF. The CDR3 coding sequence is TGTGCCAGCTCACACGTCGGCAGGCCGGACTATAATTCACCCCTCCACTTT.

This clone was detected only once. V and J are TRBV9 and TRBJ1-2; no clear D. V was cut by 4 bases and J by 5 bases, with 18 bases left in between. The germline gives CDR1 SGDLS, CDR2 YYNGEE. CDR3 length: 15 amino acids. The CDR3 DNA reads as TGTGCCAGCAGCCCGAGGCCCGGGGTGGTATATGGCTACACCTTC. This encodes CASSPRPGVVYGYTF.

This sequence joins TRBV28 and TRBJ2-5; TRBD2 matches at 16 bases. Germline CDR1 reads MDHEN; CDR2 reads SYDVKM. The CDR3 is made up of 17 amino acids. J gave up 4 bases and V 5 bases, and 7 bases lay outside the gene matches. Written as DNA, the CDR3 is TGTGCCAGCAGTGGGGGACTAGCGGGAGGGCCCACAGAGACCCAGTACTTC. Residues: CASSGGLAGGPTETQYF.

This clone was detected only a few times. This chain connects TRBV19 to TRBJ2-5, with 10 bases lining up with TRBD1. The assigned J gene may be wrong: the sequence end matches TRBJ2-7 better. CDR1 is LNHDA, CDR2 SQIVND, per germline (reference sequence). The CDR3 has 14 amino acids. The CDR3 DNA is TGTGCCAGTATGCCCGGACAGGGGGCCTACGAGCAGTACTTC. Encoded protein: CASMPGQGAYEQYF.

This clone was counted between two and nine times. V usage is TRBV10-3 and J usage is TRBJ2-4; 8 bases are shared with TRBD1. This CDR3 has 14 amino acids. Per germline, CDR1 ENHRY and CDR2 SYGVKD. With 6 bases clipped from V and 7 bases from J, the junction kept 8 bases outside the gene matches. CDR3 nucleotide sequence: TGTGCCATCAGCCCGACAGGGGACAGGAACATTCAGTACTTC. The encoded protein is CAISPTGDRNIQYF.

The rearrangement joins TRBV28 to TRBJ2-5; D not resolved. The CDR3 sequence is 17 residues long. The V gene's germline CDR1 is MDHEN and CDR2 SYDVKM. V was cut by 2 bases and J by 4 bases, with 20 bases left in between. The CDR3 coding sequence is TGTGCCAGCAGTTTACTAACCCCCAACGTAGGAGCAGAGACCCAGTACTTC. Protein product: CASSLLTPNVGAETQYF.

The chain is built from TRBV5-5 and TRBJ2-1, with TRBD2 matching over 12 bases. The CDR3 consists of 16 residues. With V trimmed by 4 bases and J by 8 bases, 10 bases remained unmatched. Germline lookup yields CDR1 SGHKS and CDR2 YYEKEE (reference sequence). The CDR3 is CASSPGLAGRPDEQFF. Here the CDR3 DNA reads TGTGCCAGCAGCCCTGGACTAGCGGGGAGGCCGGATGAGCAGTTCTTC.

The chain is built from TRBV19 and TRBJ1-5, with D perhaps TRBD1 (5 bases). Germline values: CDR1 LNHDA, CDR2 SQIVND (reference sequence). The CDR3 has 17 residues. V lost 0 bases, J lost 3 bases, and 15 bases lay in between. CDR3 sequence: CASSIERSPGVNQPQHF. The CDR3, as DNA: TGTGCCAGTAGTATAGAACGTTCTCCGGGGGTCAATCAGCCCCAGCATTTT.

The chain combines TRBV19 with TRBJ2-5, with D maybe TRBD2 (5 bases). CDR1 is LNHDA, CDR2 SQIVND, per germline (reference sequence). Trimming cost V 6 bases and J 11 bases, with 19 bases left between them. The CDR3 extends over 13 amino acids. CDR3 protein: CASSKFGSLEQYF. The CDR3 region has the DNA TGTGCCAGTAGCAAATTTGGGAGTTTGGAGCAGTACTTC.

Remarks on this clone: One end of the junction is discordant with germline, which a read error may explain. CDR3 sequence (DNA): TGTTCCAGCAGCTTAGTCTTCGGAGGGGCGGGTGAGCAGTTCTTC. Translating gives CSSSLVFGGAGEQFF. V usage is TRBV7-9 and J usage is TRBJ2-1; TRBD2 is a possible D gene (6 bases). There are 15 residues in the CDR3. Looked up from germline, CDR1 is SEHNR and CDR2 is FQNEAQ (reference sequence).